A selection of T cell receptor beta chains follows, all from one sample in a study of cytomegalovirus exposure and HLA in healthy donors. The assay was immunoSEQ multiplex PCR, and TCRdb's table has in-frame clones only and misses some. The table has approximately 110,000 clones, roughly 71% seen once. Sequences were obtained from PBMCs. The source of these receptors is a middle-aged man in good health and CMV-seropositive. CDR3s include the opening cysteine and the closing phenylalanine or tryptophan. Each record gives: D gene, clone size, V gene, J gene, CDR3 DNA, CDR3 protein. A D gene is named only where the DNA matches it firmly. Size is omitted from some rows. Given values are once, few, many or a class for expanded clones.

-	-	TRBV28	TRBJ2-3	TGTGCCAGCAGTCTCCCAGAATCAGATACGCAGTATTTT	CASSLPESDTQYF
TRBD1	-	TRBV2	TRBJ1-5	TGTGCCAGCAGTACGACAGGGGCGCTCAATCAGCCCCAGCATTTT	CASSTTGALNQPQHF
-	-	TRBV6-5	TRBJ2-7	TGTGCCAGCAGTTATAGTCAAGCCCTCCCCTACGAGCAGTACTTC	CASSYSQALPYEQYF
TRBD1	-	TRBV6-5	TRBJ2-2	TGTGCCAGCAGTTACTCTGAGGGGGCGCTTACCGGGGAGCTGTTTTTT	CASSYSEGALTGELFF
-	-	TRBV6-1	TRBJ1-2	TGTGCCAGCAATACCGGGACTCAAGCACGCTACACCTTC	CASNTGTQARYTF
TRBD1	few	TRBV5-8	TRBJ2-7	TGTGCCAGCAGCTATGGACAGGGGACCTCCTACGAGCAGTACTTC	CASSYGQGTSYEQYF
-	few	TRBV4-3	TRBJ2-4	TGCGCCAGCAGCCAAGATCGAGGCGGGGCCAAAAACATTCAGTACTTC	CASSQDRGGAKNIQYF
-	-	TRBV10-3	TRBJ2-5	TGTGCCATCAGTGAAGGCCAGGGAAAGAAGACCCAGTACTTC	CAISEGQGKKTQYF
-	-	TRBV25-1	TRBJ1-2	TGTGCCAGCAGTGCCCAGGGAAGGGCTAACTATGGCTACACCTTC	CASSAQGRANYGYTF
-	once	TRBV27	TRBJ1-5	TGTGCCAGCAGTTTACAAGGTAGCCAGCCCCAGCATTTT	CASSLQGSQPQHF
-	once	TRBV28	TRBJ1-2	TGTGCCAGCAGTCTAGGGAACAGGGTCGATGGCTACACCTTC	CASSLGNRVDGYTF
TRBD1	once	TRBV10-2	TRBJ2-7	TGCGCCAGCAAAGATCCGGGACAGGGAGATCGACAGTACTTC	CASKDPGQGDRQYF
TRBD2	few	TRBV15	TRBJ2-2	TGTGCCACCAGCAGAGAAGCGGGAGGGTCCGGGGAGCTGTTTTTT	CATSREAGGSGELFF
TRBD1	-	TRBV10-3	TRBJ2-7	TGTGCCATCAGCCCTGGGACAGCTGACTACGAGCAGTACTTC	CAISPGTADYEQYF
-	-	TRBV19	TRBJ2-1	TGTGCCAGTAGTCAGGACAGCTTTTACAATGAGCAGTTCTTC	CASSQDSFYNEQFF
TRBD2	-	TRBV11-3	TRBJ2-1	TGTGCCAGCAGCCCGGGGCTAGCGGACAACAATGAGCAGTTCTTC	CASSPGLADNNEQFF
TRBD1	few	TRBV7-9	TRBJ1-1	TGTGCCAGCAGCTCGGGGACAGGGGAAACTGAAGCTTTCTTT	CASSSGTGETEAFF
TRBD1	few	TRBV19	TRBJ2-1	TGTGCCACCGTAGAGGGGACAGGGACAACAAATGAGCAGTTCTTC	CATVEGTGTTNEQFF
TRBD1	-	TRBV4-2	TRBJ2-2	TGTGCCAGCAGCCAAGAGGCCAGGGGGCGCGCCGGGGAGCTGTTTTTT	CASSQEARGRAGELFF
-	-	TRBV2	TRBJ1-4	TGTGCCAGCAAGGGAAGGGCAGGGAATGAAAAACTGTTTTTT	CASKGRAGNEKLFF
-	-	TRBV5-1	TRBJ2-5	TGCGCCAGCAGCAGGCCCCTACAGGGGGCGGGAGGTGAGACCCAGTACTTC	CASSRPLQGAGGETQYF
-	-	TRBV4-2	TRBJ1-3	TGTGCCAGCAGCCAAGCGACTGACTCTGGAAACACCATATATTTT	CASSQATDSGNTIYF
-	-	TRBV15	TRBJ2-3	TGTGCCACCAGCAGAGTACCAGGGCCTAGCACAGATACGCAGTATTTT	CATSRVPGPSTDTQYF
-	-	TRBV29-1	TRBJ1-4	TGCAGCGCCCGCAGGGATGAAAAACTGTTTTTT	CSARRDEKLFF
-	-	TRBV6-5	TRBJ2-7	TGTGCCACCAAAATGCAGGGCTACGAGCAGTACTTC	CATKMQGYEQYF
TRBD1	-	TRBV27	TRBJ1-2	TGTGCCAGCAGTTTCGCAGGGGGGAGCACTGGCTACACCTTC	CASSFAGGSTGYTF
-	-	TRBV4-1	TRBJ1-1	TGCGCCAGCAGCCAAGTTGGCTCCATGAACACTGAAGCTTTCTTT	CASSQVGSMNTEAFF
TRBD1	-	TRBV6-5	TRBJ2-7	TGTGCCAGCAGTTACGGGGACAGGGGTATGAAGCAGTACTTC	CASSYGDRGMKQYF
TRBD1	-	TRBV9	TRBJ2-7	TGTGCCAGCAGCCTTACCCCGGGACAGGACTTCACCGAGCAGTACTTC	CASSLTPGQDFTEQYF
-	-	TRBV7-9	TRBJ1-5	TGTGCCAGCAGCTTAGTGGGAGGGAATCAGCCCCAGCATTTT	CASSLVGGNQPQHF
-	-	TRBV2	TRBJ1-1	TGTGCCAGCAGTGAAGGGGGCATGAACACTGAAGCTTTCTTT	CASSEGGMNTEAFF
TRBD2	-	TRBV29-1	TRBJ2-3	TGCAGCGTGAGGGGTCTAGCGGGAGTCGCAGATACGCAGTATTTT	CSVRGLAGVADTQYF
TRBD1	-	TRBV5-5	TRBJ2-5	TGTGCCAGCAGTCTTGGGACAGGTCATGTGGAGACCCAGTACTTC	CASSLGTGHVETQYF
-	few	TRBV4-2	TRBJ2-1	TGTGCCAGCAGCCAAGCTTCCAATGAGCAGTTCTTC	CASSQASNEQFF
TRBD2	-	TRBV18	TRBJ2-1	TGTGCCAGCTCCTCTAGACTAGCGGGAGCCTATGAGCAGTTCTTC	CASSSRLAGAYEQFF
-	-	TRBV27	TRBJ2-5	TGTGCCAGCAGTTTAGCGGGATGGGAGACCCAGTACTTC	CASSLAGWETQYF
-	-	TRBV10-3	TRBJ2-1	TGTGCCATCAGTGAAGCGGACTACAATGAGCAGTTCTTC	CAISEADYNEQFF
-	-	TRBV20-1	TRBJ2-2	TGCAGTGCCGGAGGGGCCGGGGAGCTGTTTTTT	CSAGGAGELFF
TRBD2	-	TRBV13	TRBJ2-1	TGTGCCAGCAGCTTAGAGCTAGCGGGAGGGCGTAATGAGCAGTTCTTC	CASSLELAGGRNEQFF
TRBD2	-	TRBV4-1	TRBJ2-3	TGCGCCAGCAGCCAATCCCGGGACTACCCCATCCCTAGCACAGATACGCAGTATTTT	CASSQSRDYPIPSTDTQYF
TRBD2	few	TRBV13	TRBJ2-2	TGTGCCAGCAGCTCGCCACTAGCGGGAGTTGACACCGGGGAGCTGTTTTTT	CASSSPLAGVDTGELFF